This T cell receptor (beta chain) was identified during a study of blood T cell repertoires in COVID-19. Study overall: COVID-19 samples, acute and convalescent, were from the United States, Italy and Spain. T cells, B-cell-depleted T cells, or PBMCs supplied cDNA or gDNA.

The CDR3 extends over 15 amino acids. Germline V gene lookup returns CDR1 SGHDT and CDR2 YYEEEE. Trimming took off 0 bases at V and 4 bases at J, with 13 bases between the two ends. In the original analysis: Nucleated cell counts were estimated from reference gene primer amplification. The method was immunoSEQ multiplex PCR; TCRdb's version includes in-frame clones alone and lacks a portion of them. That table gives V, J and clone size, and the DNA gave D and trimming. The sample lists fewer than 85,000 clones; less than 85% were seen once. This clone is a singleton in its sample. The origin of this receptor is a human donor with acute or convalescent COVID-19. The donor label of this sample is uncertain. Source material: peripheral blood. V and J are TRBV5-6 and TRBJ1-2, with D perhaps TRBD1 (5 bases). The CDR3 here is CASSLGATGLYGYTF. CDR3 nucleotide sequence: TGTGCCAGCAGCTTGGGGGCCACGGGACTCTATGGCTACACCTTC.